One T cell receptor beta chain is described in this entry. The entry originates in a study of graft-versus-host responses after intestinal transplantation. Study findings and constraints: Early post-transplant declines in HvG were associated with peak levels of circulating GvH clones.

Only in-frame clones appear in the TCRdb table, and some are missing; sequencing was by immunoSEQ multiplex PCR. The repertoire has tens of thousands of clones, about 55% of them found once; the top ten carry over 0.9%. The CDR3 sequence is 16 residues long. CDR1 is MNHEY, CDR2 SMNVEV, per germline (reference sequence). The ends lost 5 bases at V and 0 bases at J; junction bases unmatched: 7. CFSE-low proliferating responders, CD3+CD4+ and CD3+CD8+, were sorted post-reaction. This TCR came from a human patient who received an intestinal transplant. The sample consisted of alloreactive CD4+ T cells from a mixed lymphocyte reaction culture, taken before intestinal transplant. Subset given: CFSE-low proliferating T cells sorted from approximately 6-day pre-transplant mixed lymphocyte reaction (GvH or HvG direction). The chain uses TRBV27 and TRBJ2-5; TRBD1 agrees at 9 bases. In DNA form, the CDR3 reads TGTGCCAGCAGTGTACAGGGGGCCCTGTACCAAGAGACCCAGTACTTC. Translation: CASSVQGALYQETQYF.